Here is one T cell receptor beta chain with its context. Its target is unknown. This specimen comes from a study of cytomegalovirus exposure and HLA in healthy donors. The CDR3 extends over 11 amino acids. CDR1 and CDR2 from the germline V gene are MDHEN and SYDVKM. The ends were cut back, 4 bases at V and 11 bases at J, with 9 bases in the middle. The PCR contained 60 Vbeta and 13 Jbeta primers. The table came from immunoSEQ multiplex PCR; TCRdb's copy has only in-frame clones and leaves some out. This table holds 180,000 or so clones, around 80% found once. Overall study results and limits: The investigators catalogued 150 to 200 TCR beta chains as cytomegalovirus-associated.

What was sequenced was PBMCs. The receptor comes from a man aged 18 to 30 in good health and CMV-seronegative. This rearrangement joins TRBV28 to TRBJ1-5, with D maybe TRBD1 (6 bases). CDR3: CASSYRVSQHF. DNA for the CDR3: TGTGCCAGCAGTTACAGGGTGTCCCAGCATTTT.